This T cell receptor (beta chain) is from a study of PD-1 blockade in classical Hodgkin lymphoma. Whole-study results and caveats: For complete responders, baseline diversity was comparable to that of newly diagnosed patients.

As for this clone: Its antigen remains unidentified.

Libraries were prepared by immunoSEQ multiplex PCR; TCRdb keeps only in-frame clonotypes and omits some of them. The data hold some 95,000 clones, with roughly nine tenths observed a single time. All trial patients relapsed after autologous stem cell transplantation. This CDR3 region has 14 residues. Between the trimmed V and J ends, which lost 4 bases and 0 bases, there was a span of 8 bases. Germline V gene lookup returns CDR1 SGHTS and CDR2 YDEGEE. The gene calls are TRBV5-8 and TRBJ2-1; D uncertain. Sequenced material: peripheral blood mononuclear cells (PBMCs), taken before the second cycle of nivolumab. This receptor was taken from a human donor with classical Hodgkin lymphoma. The DNA for the CDR3 is TGTGCCAGCAGCCCCAGGAGCTCCTACAATGAGCAGTTCTTC. It yields the protein CASSPRSSYNEQFF.